The next 7 T cell receptor beta chains were all read from a single sample in a study of PD-1 blockade in classical Hodgkin lymphoma. Relapse after autologous stem cell transplantation occurred in every patient, and brentuximab vedotin exposure varied. The repertoire was sequenced with immunoSEQ multiplex PCR; TCRdb's copy has only in-frame clones and lacks some. Among almost 100,000 clones listed, around nine tenths were seen once. The starting material was peripheral blood mononuclear cells (PBMCs), obtained at baseline. The source of these receptors is a human donor with classical Hodgkin lymphoma.

The gene calls are TRBV7-9 and TRBJ1-4, with no clear D. V gave up 1 base and J gave up 8 bases, with 5 bases separating them. The V gene's germline CDR1 is SEHNR and CDR2 FQNEAQ (reference sequence). CDR3 length equals 12 residues. The chain's CDR3 is CASSLELEKLFF. The DNA of the CDR3 is TGTGCCAGCAGCTTAGAGTTGGAAAAACTGTTTTTT.

The genes are TRBV18 and TRBJ1-3; D is undetermined. Germline V gene lookup returns CDR1 KGHSH and CDR2 LQKENI. The CDR3 runs to 16 residues. The V end lost 2 bases, the J end lost 4 bases, and 15 bases lay between the germline ends. The CDR3 nucleotides read TGTGCCAGCTCACCAAGGGCGGAGGCCTCGGGAAACACCATATATTTT. Amino acid sequence: CASSPRAEASGNTIYF.

The chain uses TRBV25-1 and TRBJ2-1; no clear D gene. This CDR3 contains 14 residues. The V gene's germline CDR1 is MGHDK and CDR2 SYGVNS. V lost 1 base to trimming and J lost 7 bases, with 11 bases between them. DNA of the CDR3: TGTGCCAGCAGTGAATTTGGCAACACTAATGAGCAGTTCTTC. It translates to CASSEFGNTNEQFF.

This chain links TRBV19 with TRBJ1-1; no definite D call. The germline V gene encodes CDR1 LNHDA and CDR2 SQIVND (reference sequence). The V end lost 6 bases, the J end lost 1 base, and 15 bases lay between the germline ends. There are 15 residues in the CDR3. DNA for the CDR3: TGTGCCAGTAGCAGGTTCGCCTCTTCGAACACTGAAGCTTTCTTT. Translated, it gives CASSRFASSNTEAFF.

This clone came up once. The rearrangement joins TRBV7-6 to TRBJ2-3, with TRBD1 matching 11 bases. Germline CDR1 SGHVS, CDR2 FNYEAQ. The CDR3 runs to 17 residues. Unmatched junction bases numbered 8, after V lost 4 bases and J lost 2 bases. CDR3 protein: CASSSGTGGPHTDTQYF. CDR3 DNA sequence: TGTGCCAGCAGCTCCGGGACAGGGGGACCACACACAGATACGCAGTATTTT.

The chain has TRBV4-1 and TRBJ1-2; a possible D gene is TRBD1 (6 bases). The CDR3 has 15 residues. Trimming pared 3 bases from V and 3 bases from J, leaving 14 bases between. Germline CDR1 reads MGHRA; CDR2 reads YSYEKL. As DNA, the CDR3 is TGCGCCAGCAGCCACGCCGGGGGCACAGACTATGGCTACACCTTC. Its protein product is CASSHAGGTDYGYTF.

The V call is TRBV5-1, the J call TRBJ2-7, with 11 bases aligning to TRBD1. V lost 4 bases to trimming and J lost 2 bases; unmatched junction nucleotides: 5. The CDR3 length is 15 residues. Per germline, CDR1 SGHRS and CDR2 YFSETQ. CDR3 protein: CASSRPGQGAYEQYF. The CDR3, as DNA: TGCGCCAGCAGCCGGCCGGGACAGGGGGCCTACGAGCAGTACTTC.